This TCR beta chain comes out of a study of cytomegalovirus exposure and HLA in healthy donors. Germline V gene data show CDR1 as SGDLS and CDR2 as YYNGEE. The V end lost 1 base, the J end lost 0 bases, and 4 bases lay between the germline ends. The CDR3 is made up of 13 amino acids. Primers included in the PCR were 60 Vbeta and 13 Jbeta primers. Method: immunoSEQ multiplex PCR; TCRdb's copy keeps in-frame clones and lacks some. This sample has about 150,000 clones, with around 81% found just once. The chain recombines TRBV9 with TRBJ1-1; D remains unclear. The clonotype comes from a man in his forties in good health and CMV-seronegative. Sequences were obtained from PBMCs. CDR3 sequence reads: CASSVLVNTEAFF. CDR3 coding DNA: TGTGCCAGCAGCGTATTAGTGAACACTGAAGCTTTCTTT.